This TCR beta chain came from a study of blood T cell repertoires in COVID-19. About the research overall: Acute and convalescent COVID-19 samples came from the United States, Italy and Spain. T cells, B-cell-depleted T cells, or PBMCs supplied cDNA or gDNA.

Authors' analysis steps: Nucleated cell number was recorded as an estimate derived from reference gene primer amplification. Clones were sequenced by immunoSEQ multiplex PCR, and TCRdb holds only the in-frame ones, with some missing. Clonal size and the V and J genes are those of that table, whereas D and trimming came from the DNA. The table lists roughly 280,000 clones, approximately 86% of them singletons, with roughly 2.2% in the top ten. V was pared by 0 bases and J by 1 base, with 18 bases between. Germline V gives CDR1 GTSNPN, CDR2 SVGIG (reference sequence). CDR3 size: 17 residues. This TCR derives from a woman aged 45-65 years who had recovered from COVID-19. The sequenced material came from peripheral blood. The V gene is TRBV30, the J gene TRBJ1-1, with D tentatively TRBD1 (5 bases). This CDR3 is CAWSVHQIGVRNTEAFF. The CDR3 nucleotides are TGTGCCTGGAGTGTACATCAAATAGGGGTTAGGAACACTGAAGCTTTCTTT. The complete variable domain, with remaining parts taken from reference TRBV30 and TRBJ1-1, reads SQTIHQWPATLVQPVGSPLSLECTVEGTSNPNLYWYRQAAGRGLQLLFYSVGIGQISSEVPQNLSASRPQDRQFILSSKKLLLSDSGFYLCAWSVHQIGVRNTEAFFGQGTRLTVV.